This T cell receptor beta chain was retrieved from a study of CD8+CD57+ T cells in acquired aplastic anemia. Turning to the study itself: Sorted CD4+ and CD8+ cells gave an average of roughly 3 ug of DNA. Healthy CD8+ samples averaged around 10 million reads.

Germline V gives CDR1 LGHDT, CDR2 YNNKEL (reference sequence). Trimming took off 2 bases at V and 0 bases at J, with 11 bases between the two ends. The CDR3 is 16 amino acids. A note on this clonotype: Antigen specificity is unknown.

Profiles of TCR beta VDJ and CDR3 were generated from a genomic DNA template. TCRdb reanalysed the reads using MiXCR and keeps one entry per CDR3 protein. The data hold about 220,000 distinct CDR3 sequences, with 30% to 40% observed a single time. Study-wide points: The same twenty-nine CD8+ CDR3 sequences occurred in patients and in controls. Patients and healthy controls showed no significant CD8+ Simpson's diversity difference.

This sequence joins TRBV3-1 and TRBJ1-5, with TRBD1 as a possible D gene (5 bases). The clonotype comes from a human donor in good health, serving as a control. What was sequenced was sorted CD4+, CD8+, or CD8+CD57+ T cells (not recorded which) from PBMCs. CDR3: CASSQNTGGSNQPQHF. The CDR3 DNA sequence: TGTGCCAGCAGCCAAAACACAGGAGGTAGCAATCAGCCCCAGCATTTT.